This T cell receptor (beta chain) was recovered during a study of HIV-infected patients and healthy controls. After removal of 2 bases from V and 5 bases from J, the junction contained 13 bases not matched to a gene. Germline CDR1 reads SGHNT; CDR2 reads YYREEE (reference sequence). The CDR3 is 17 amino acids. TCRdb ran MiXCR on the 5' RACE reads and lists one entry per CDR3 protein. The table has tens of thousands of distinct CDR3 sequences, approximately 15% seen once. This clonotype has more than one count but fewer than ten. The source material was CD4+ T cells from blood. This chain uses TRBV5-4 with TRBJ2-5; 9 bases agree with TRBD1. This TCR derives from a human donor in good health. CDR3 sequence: CASSFSPGQGFWETQYF. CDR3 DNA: TGTGCCAGCAGCTTTAGCCCGGGACAGGGATTTTGGGAGACCCAGTACTTC.